These 7 T cell receptor beta chains originate from one sample sequenced in a study of cytomegalovirus exposure and HLA in healthy donors. The PCR was carried out with 60 Vbeta primers and 13 Jbeta primers. Profiling relied on immunoSEQ multiplex PCR, and the TCRdb table lists in-frame clones only, not all of them. The sample records 150,000 to 200,000 clones, around three quarters being singletons. The sequencing sample was made of PBMCs. Receptors originate from a woman aged 45-60 years in good health and CMV-seropositive.

The CDR3 protein is CASSHRTDSSYNSPLHF. CDR3 nucleotide sequence: TGTGCCAGTAGTCATCGGACAGATAGCTCCTATAATTCACCCCTCCACTTT. The rearrangement joins TRBV19 to TRBJ1-6; a possible D gene is TRBD1 (6 bases). Germline V CDR1 and CDR2: LNHDA, SQIVND (reference sequence). Trimming took 5 bases from V and 0 from J, leaving 14 bases between them. CDR3 length equals 17 residues.

This clone was seen a single time. At the DNA level, this CDR3 is encoded by other sequences in the same sample as well. The chain joins TRBV5-1 to TRBJ2-2; 11 nucleotides align to TRBD1. J was trimmed by 2 bases and V by 4 bases; bases with no gene match: 1. Germline V gene data show CDR1 as SGHRS and CDR2 as YFSETQ. The CDR3 has 15 amino acids. For the CDR3, the DNA is TGCGCCAGCAGCGGGACAGGGGGAAACACCGGGGAGCTGTTTTTT. This sequence encodes CASSGTGGNTGELFF.

This clone appeared a few times. The chain combines TRBV28 with TRBJ2-2, with unresolved D. The germline gives CDR1 MDHEN, CDR2 SYDVKM. The V and J ends lost 2 bases and 0 bases respectively, with 10 bases between them. The CDR3 runs to 16 residues. The CDR3 region is CASSLMGQANTGELFF. The CDR3 DNA reads as TGTGCCAGCAGTTTAATGGGCCAGGCGAACACCGGGGAGCTGTTTTTT.

This clone was observed once. This chain uses TRBV28 with TRBJ2-1; D might be TRBD1 (6 bases). CDR3 size: 16 residues. Germline values: CDR1 MDHEN, CDR2 SYDVKM. Trimming shortened V by 6 bases and J by 7 bases, and 22 bases separated the two germline ends. CDR3 amino acids: CASRILAGDLKNEQFF. In DNA, the CDR3 is TGTGCCAGCAGAATCCTGGCAGGGGATTTAAAAAATGAGCAGTTCTTC.

V is TRBV28 and J is TRBJ1-5; 9 positions match TRBD1. The CDR3 covers 15 residues. The germline gives CDR1 MDHEN, CDR2 SYDVKM. Trimming cost V 5 bases and J 7 bases; bases outside gene matches: 9. DNA of the CDR3: TGTGCCAGCAGTACCCAACAGGGGGCGGGACAGCCCCAGCATTTT. Translated: CASSTQQGAGQPQHF. The full variable domain, in which reference TRBV28 and TRBJ1-5 provide the parts outside the CDR3, is DVKVTQSSRYLVKRTGEKVFLECVQDMDHENMFWYRQDPGLGLRLIYFSYDVKMKEKGDIPEGYSVSREKKERFSLILESASTNQTSMYLCASSTQQGAGQPQHFGDGTRLSIL.

J is TRBJ2-5 and V is TRBV11-1; no definite D call. The DNA end favors TRBJ2-7, so the J call may be wrong. There are 15 residues in the CDR3. Germline V gene sequence: CDR1 SGHAT, CDR2 FQDESV (reference sequence). The CDR3 nucleotides are TGTGCCAGCAGCTTAAGTCAGGCCTACGGCTACGAGCAGTACTTC. This encodes CASSLSQAYGYEQYF.

CDR3 residues: CASSLWSGYGYTF. CDR3 coding DNA: TGTGCCAGCAGCTTGTGGTCCGGGTATGGCTACACCTTC. J is TRBJ1-2 and V is TRBV5-8; the D is unclear. Germline V lookup: CDR1 SGHTS, CDR2 YDEGEE. V was pared by 1 base and J by 5 bases, with 9 bases between. The CDR3 is 13 residues long.